Only one count was recorded for the clone carrying this T cell receptor beta chain. This specimen comes from a study of T-cell reconstitution after alpha-beta-depleted transplantation in children. A library of TCRbeta sequences, prepared with unique molecular identifiers, was generated. TCRdb fed the PCR reads into MiXCR, producing one record per CDR3 protein. The data contain about 500,000 distinct CDR3 sequences, about 31% of them singletons. CDR1 is SGHTA, CDR2 FQGNSA, per germline. The CDR3 is made up of 13 amino acids. Trimming removed 4 bases at V and 5 bases at J, with 9 bases between. Sequenced material: PBMCs from the stem cell graft donor, taken from the stem cell graft. The chain couples TRBV7-2 to TRBJ1-5; perhaps TRBD1 as D (5 bases). The TCR was taken from a human donor who donated a stem cell graft to a child with aplastic anemia. The CDR3 region is CASSSSRDQPQHF. CDR3 DNA sequence: TGTGCCAGCAGCTCCAGCAGGGATCAGCCCCAGCATTTT.